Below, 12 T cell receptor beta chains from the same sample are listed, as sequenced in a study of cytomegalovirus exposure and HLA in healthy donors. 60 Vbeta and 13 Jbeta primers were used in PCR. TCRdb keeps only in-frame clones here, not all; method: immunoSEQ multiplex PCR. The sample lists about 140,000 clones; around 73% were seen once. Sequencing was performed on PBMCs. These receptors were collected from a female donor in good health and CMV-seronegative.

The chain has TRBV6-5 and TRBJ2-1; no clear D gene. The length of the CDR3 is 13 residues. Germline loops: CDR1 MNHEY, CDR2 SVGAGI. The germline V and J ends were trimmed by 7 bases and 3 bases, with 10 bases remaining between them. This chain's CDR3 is CASNPTGYNEQFF. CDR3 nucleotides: TGTGCCAGCAATCCAACTGGCTACAATGAGCAGTTCTTC.

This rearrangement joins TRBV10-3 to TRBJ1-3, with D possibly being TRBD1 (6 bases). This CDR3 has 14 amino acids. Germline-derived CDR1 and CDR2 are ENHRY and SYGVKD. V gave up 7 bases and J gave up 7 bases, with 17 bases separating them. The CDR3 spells CAITNGQISNTIYF. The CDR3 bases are TGTGCCATCACTAATGGACAGATCAGCAACACCATATATTTT.

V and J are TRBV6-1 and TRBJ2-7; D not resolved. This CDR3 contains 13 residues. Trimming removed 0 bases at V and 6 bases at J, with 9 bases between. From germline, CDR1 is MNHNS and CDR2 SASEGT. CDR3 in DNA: TGTGCCAGCAGTGAAGCAAACAGTTTCGAGCAGTACTTC. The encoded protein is CASSEANSFEQYF.

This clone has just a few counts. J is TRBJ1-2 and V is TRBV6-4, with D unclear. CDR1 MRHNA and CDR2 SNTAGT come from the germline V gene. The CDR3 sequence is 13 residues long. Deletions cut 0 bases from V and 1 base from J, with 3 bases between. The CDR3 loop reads CASSDSNNYGYTF. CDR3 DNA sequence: TGTGCCAGCAGTGACTCCAATAACTATGGCTACACCTTC.

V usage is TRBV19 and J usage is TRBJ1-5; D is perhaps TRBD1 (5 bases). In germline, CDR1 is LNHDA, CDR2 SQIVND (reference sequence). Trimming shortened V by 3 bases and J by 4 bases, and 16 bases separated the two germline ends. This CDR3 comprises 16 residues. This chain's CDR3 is CASSILREGWNQPQHF. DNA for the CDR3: TGTGCCAGTAGTATCCTCAGGGAGGGTTGGAATCAGCCCCAGCATTTT.

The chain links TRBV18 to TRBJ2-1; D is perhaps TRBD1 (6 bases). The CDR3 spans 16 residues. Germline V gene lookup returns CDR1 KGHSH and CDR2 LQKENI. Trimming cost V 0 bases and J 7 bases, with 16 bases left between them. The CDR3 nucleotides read TGTGCCAGCTCACCACCCCAGGGGCATTCTCCTAATGAGCAGTTCTTC. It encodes CASSPPQGHSPNEQFF.

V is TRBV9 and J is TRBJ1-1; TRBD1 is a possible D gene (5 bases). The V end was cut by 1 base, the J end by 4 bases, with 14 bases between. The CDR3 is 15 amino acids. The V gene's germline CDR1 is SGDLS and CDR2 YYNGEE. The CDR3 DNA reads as TGTGCCAGCAGCGTATGGGGGGACGTTGGCACTGAAGCTTTCTTT. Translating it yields CASSVWGDVGTEAFF.

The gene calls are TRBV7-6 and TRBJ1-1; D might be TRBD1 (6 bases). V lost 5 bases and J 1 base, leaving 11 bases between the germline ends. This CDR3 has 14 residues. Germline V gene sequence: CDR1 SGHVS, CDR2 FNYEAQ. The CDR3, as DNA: TGTGCCAGCAGCGCCCGGGACACGAACACTGAAGCTTTCTTT. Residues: CASSARDTNTEAFF.

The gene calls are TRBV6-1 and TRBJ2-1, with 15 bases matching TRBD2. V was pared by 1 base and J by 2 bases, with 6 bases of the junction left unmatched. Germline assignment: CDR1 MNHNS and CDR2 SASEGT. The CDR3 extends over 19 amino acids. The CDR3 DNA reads TGTGCCAGCAGTGAAGTGGGCGGACTAGCGGGGGGGCCCTACAATGAGCAGTTCTTC. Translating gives CASSEVGGLAGGPYNEQFF.

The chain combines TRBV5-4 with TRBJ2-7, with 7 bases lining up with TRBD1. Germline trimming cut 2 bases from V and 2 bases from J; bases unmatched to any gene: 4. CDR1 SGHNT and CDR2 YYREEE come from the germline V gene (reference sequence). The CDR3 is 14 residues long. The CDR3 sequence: CASSFRDRAYEQYF. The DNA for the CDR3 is TGTGCCAGCAGCTTCCGGGACAGAGCCTACGAGCAGTACTTC.

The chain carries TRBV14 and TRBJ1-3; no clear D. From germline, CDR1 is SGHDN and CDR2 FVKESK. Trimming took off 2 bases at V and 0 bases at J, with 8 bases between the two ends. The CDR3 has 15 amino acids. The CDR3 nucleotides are TGTGCCAGCAGCCAAAACCAGGCCTCTGGAAACACCATATATTTT. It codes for CASSQNQASGNTIYF.

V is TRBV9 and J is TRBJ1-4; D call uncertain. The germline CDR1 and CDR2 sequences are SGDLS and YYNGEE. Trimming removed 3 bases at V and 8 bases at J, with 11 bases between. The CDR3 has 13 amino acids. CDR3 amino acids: CASSAPVGEKLFF. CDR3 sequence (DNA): TGTGCCAGCAGCGCCCCGGTCGGGGAAAAACTGTTTTTT.